The 9 T cell receptor beta chains reported below all come from one sample, sequenced in a study of control samples from healthy donors and cancer patients. The repertoire was sequenced with immunoSEQ multiplex PCR; TCRdb's copy has only in-frame clones and lacks some. The sample yields around 150,000 clones, around 90% seen once. Sequencing was done on a sample of blood. The receptor set was obtained from a man aged 30 to 45 in good health.

The rearrangement joins TRBV14 to TRBJ2-1; maybe TRBD2 (5 bases). V lost 1 base to trimming and J lost 7 bases, with 14 bases between them. The CDR3 is 15 residues long. The germline gives CDR1 SGHDN, CDR2 FVKESK. CDR3 nucleotides: TGTGCCAGCAGCCAAGCCGGGATCCTCTTAAATGAGCAGTTCTTC. It specifies CASSQAGILLNEQFF.

The rearrangement links TRBV7-3 to TRBJ2-2; TRBD2 matches at 12 bases. CDR3 length: 19 residues. The germline gives CDR1 SGHTA, CDR2 FQGTGA. Germline trimming cut 5 bases from V and 4 bases from J; bases unmatched to any gene: 14. The CDR3 loop is CASSRRPLAGGSATGELFF. The DNA for the CDR3 is TGTGCCAGCAGCCGAAGGCCCCTAGCGGGAGGGTCGGCCACCGGGGAGCTGTTTTTT.

As concerns this clone: This sample includes further DNA sequences coding for the same CDR3. The chain has TRBV27 and TRBJ2-2; D gene uncertain. Germline CDR1 MNHEY, CDR2 SMNVEV (reference sequence). V was cut by 0 bases and J by 8 bases, with 4 bases left in between. The CDR3 runs 12 residues. The DNA for the CDR3 is TGTGCCAGCAGTTTATCACGGGGGGAGCTGTTTTTT. Translating gives CASSLSRGELFF.

The gene calls are TRBV5-1 and TRBJ1-4; the D is unclear. The CDR3 totals 15 residues. The V end lost 2 bases, the J end lost 2 bases, and 10 bases lay between the germline ends. Germline-derived CDR1 and CDR2 are SGHRS and YFSETQ. The DNA for the CDR3 is TGCGCCAGCAGCTTTTCCGGCACCACTAATGAAAAACTGTTTTTT. Its protein is CASSFSGTTNEKLFF.

The genes are TRBV4-2 and TRBJ1-1; D call uncertain. Trimming cost V 10 bases and J 1 base, with 13 bases left between them. Germline CDR1 is LGHNA and CDR2 is YNFKEQ. CDR3 size: 13 residues. The CDR3 protein is CATDSGWNTEAFF. CDR3 nucleotides: TGTGCCACCGACTCAGGTTGGAACACTGAAGCTTTCTTT.

The chain joins TRBV19 to TRBJ2-7, with TRBD2 matching over 10 bases. The V gene's germline CDR1 is LNHDA and CDR2 SQIVND (reference sequence). V lost 3 bases, J lost 6 bases, and 11 bases stayed unmatched. There are 16 residues in the CDR3. The CDR3, as DNA: TGTGCCAGTAGTATTGCAAGCGGGAGGGCCTTCTCCGAGCAGTACTTC. This translates into CASSIASGRAFSEQYF.

Comment on this clone: One end of the junction fails to match germline, which may point to a read error. V usage is TRBV29-1 and J usage is TRBJ1-2; D is possibly TRBD1 (5 bases). From germline, CDR1 is SQVTM and CDR2 ANQGSEA. The CDR3 covers 9 residues. CDR3 nucleotide sequence: TGCAGCGTTGACAGGCAGGGCGTCTTC. Protein: CSVDRQGVF.

The rearrangement joins TRBV5-1 to TRBJ1-1; D remains ambiguous. V lost 1 base, J lost 7 bases, and 8 bases lay in between. CDR3 length equals 12 residues. The V gene's germline CDR1 is SGHRS and CDR2 YFSETQ. CDR3 bases: TGCGCCAGCAGCTTGCAACAGAATGAAGCTTTCTTT. It is translated as CASSLQQNEAFF.

The chain recombines TRBV7-2 with TRBJ2-7, with TRBD2 as a possible D gene (5 bases). The CDR3 extends over 13 amino acids. CDR1 is SGHTA and CDR2 is FQGNSA in the germline V gene. The V gene lost 6 bases and the J gene lost 2 bases, with 11 bases spanning the gap. CDR3 protein: CASRDSVTYEQYF. In DNA, the CDR3 is TGTGCCAGCAGGGACTCCGTGACCTACGAGCAGTACTTC.